This T cell receptor (beta chain) originates from a study of blood T cell repertoires in COVID-19. Looking at the study overall: The origin of the acute and convalescent COVID-19 samples was the United States, Italy and Spain. Nucleic acid was either cDNA or gDNA, and it came from T cells, B-cell-depleted T cells, or PBMCs.

Germline assignment: CDR1 MNHEY and CDR2 SVGEGT. The CDR3 has 14 residues. V lost 2 bases and J 6 bases, leaving 13 bases between the germline ends. As originally analysed: Reference gene primers were amplified, and this amplification served to estimate nucleated cell counts. Data came from immunoSEQ multiplex PCR; TCRdb stores just in-frame clones and leaves some out. D and trimming were read from the DNA, whereas the V and J calls and clone size are those reported in that table. The table shows tens of thousands of clones, with approximately 86% occurring only once. This clone was seen only a few times.

The TCR sequence derives from a man in his sixties with acute or convalescent COVID-19. The chain uses TRBV6-2 or TRBV6-3 and TRBJ2-5; maybe TRBD1 (5 bases). Material: peripheral blood. The CDR3 reads CASSYPGSGKTQYF. The CDR3 coding sequence is TGTGCCAGCAGTTACCCTGGGTCAGGGAAGACCCAGTACTTC.